One sample yielded the 32 T cell receptor beta chains listed below, sequenced in a study of tissue T cells after allogeneic stem cell transplantation. Here immunoSEQ multiplex PCR was the method, and the copy in TCRdb shows in-frame clones only, minus some. The sample includes 2,000 to 2,500 clones, roughly 52% of them seen just once. The time point is: mouse harvest day 14 after allogeneic transplant. Each mouse received 10^7 T-cell-depleted marrow cells plus 10^6 splenic CD5+ T cells by tail vein. The sequenced sample consisted of liver tissue. These receptors all come from a female BALB/c mouse given C57BL/6 T cells with graft-versus-host disease after an allogeneic hematopoietic cell transplant.

As to this clone: Gene names are the mouse ones. The read ends 1 residue before the CDR3 terminus; that terminus is restored from the germline J gene. This sequence joins TRBV5 and TRBJ1-1; D is undetermined. Trimming pared 4 bases from V and 3 bases from J, leaving 6 bases between. The CDR3 is 12 residues long. Germline V lookup: CDR1 LGHNA, CDR2 YNLKQL (reference sequence). Partial CDR3 DNA: TGTGCCAGCAGCCCCGACTACACAGAAGTCTTC. Translating gives CASSPDYTEVF. The entire CDR3 sequence reads CASSPDYTEVFF.

Comment on this clone: The gene names here belong to mouse. From the germline J gene comes the end of the CDR3, since the read stops 1 residue before it. The chain uses TRBV2 and TRBJ2-2; 9 bases line up with TRBD2. J was trimmed by 2 bases and V by 3 bases; bases with no gene match: 1. The germline V gene encodes CDR1 LGHNA and CDR2 YSYQKL. The CDR3 has 15 amino acids. CDR3 protein: CASSHDWGNTGQLYF. The part of the CDR3 DNA that was read is TGTGCCAGCAGCCACGACTGGGGGAACACCGGGCAGCTCTAC. The variable domain in full, completed from reference TRBV2 and TRBJ2-2, reads DPKIIQKPKYLVAVTGSEKILICEQYLGHNAMYWYRQSAKKPLEFMFSYSYQKLMDNQTASSRFQPQSSKKNHLDLQITALKPDDSATYFCASSHDWGNTGQLYFGEGSKLTVL.

Turning to this clone: Any gene name here is a mouse gene name. The read halts 1 residue ahead of the CDR3 end, with the missing end drawn from the germline J gene. The V call is TRBV26, the J call TRBJ2-3; tentative D call: TRBD2 (5 bases). The V and J ends lost 3 bases and 2 bases respectively, with 6 bases between them. The CDR3 is made up of 13 amino acids. Germline CDR1 and CDR2: KGHPV and FQNQEV (reference sequence). The CDR3 region is CASSLGVAETLYF. CDR3 DNA, as far as it was read: TGTGCCAGCAGTCTTGGGGTTGCAGAAACGCTGTAT.

To note about this clone: Gene and germline names: mouse. The read is 1 residue too short to cover the CDR3 end, so that end is filled in from the germline J gene. The gene calls are TRBV12-2 and TRBJ2-7; 11 nucleotides line up with TRBD2. The germline V gene has CDR1 SGHLS and CDR2 HYDKME. CDR3 length equals 15 residues. V shed 2 bases, J shed 4 bases, and the junction held 6 bases outside the gene matches. The sequenced part of the CDR3 DNA is TGTGCCAGCTCTCCCTGGGACTGGGGGTTTTATGAACAGTAC. Translating it yields CASSPWDWGFYEQY. From start to end, the CDR3 is CASSPWDWGFYEQYF.

Note on this clone: Gene names are the mouse ones. The read stops 1 residue short of the end of the CDR3; the missing end is completed from the germline J gene. V and J are TRBV20 and TRBJ1-1; no clear D. Trimming removed 2 bases from V and 3 bases from J, with 4 bases in between. The CDR3 sequence is 11 residues long. Germline V CDR1 and CDR2: GFQATS, STVNSAI. The CDR3 DNA, read in part, is TGTGGTGCTAGGACAGACACAGAAGTCTTC. It yields the protein CGARTDTEVF. The whole CDR3 is CGARTDTEVFF.

As to this clone: Gene and germline names: mouse. The read ends 1 residue shy of where the CDR3 ends; the end is completed using the germline J gene. The V call is TRBV4, the J call TRBJ2-5, with D possibly being TRBD1 (6 bases). Germline V gene data show CDR1 as LGHDT and CDR2 as YNNKQL (reference sequence). There are 14 residues in the CDR3. V was shortened by 5 bases and J by 0 bases, with 9 bases between the two germline ends. The part of the CDR3 DNA that was read is TGTGCCAGCAGCCCCGACAGGAACCAAGACACCCAGTAC. Amino acids: CASSPDRNQDTQY. The entire CDR3 protein is CASSPDRNQDTQYF.

This clone appeared a few times. Gene names and germline match the mouse. The read terminates 1 residue before the CDR3 end, so the remaining end is supplied by the germline J gene. This chain connects TRBV16 to TRBJ2-1; D unresolved. V shed 0 bases and J shed 1 base, with 7 bases lying between them. Per the germline V gene, CDR1 is SGHSA and CDR2 is FRNQAP. This CDR3 is built from 15 residues. CDR3 DNA, as far as it was read: TGTGCAAGCAGCTTAGAACCGGACAACTATGCTGAGCAGTTC. The encoded protein is CASSLEPDNYAEQF. Given in full, the CDR3 is CASSLEPDNYAEQFF.

Of note for this clone: The genes and germline here are from mouse. With the read ending 1 residue before the CDR3 end, the germline J gene is used to fill in that end. The chain employs TRBV26 and TRBJ2-5; 7 nucleotides match TRBD2. The V segment lost 5 bases and the J segment 2 bases; nucleotides outside the gene matches: 4. Germline V gene lookup returns CDR1 KGHPV and CDR2 FQNQEV (reference sequence). This CDR3 comprises 14 residues. The CDR3 protein is CASSSGLRQDTQYF. The covered CDR3 bases are TGTGCCAGCAGTTCGGGACTGCGCCAAGACACCCAGTAC.

As to this clone: Genes and germline come from the mouse. The sequence runs out 1 residue before the end of the CDR3; the remainder is reconstructed from the germline J gene. This chain links TRBV31 with TRBJ2-7; TRBD2 aligns across 10 bases. With V trimmed by 0 bases and J by 5 bases, 4 bases remained unmatched. This CDR3 contains 14 residues. Germline V lookup: CDR1 GKSSPN, CDR2 SITVG. The CDR3 loop reads CAWSLSGGAHEQYF. The CDR3 bases that were read are TGTGCCTGGAGTCTATCTGGGGGGGCGCATGAACAGTAC. Variable domain in full (rest from reference TRBV31 and TRBJ2-7): AQTIHQWPVAEIKAVGSPLSLGCTIKGKSSPNLYWYWQATGGTLQQLFYSITVGQVESVVQLNLSASRPKDDQFILSTEKLLLSHSGFYLCAWSLSGGAHEQYFGPGTRLTVL.

In regard to this clone: Mouse gene names apply. The CDR3 goes on 1 residue after the read ends, and that part is filled in from the germline J gene. The chain has TRBV13-2 and TRBJ2-7; 9 bases match TRBD2. This CDR3 has 16 amino acids. Losses at the gene ends were 0 bases for V and 0 bases for J; bases not matched to a gene: 4. Germline CDR1 is NNHNN and CDR2 is SYGAGS (reference sequence). The CDR3 loop reads CASGDAGGGLSYEQYF. The covered CDR3 bases are TGTGCCAGCGGTGATGCTGGGGGGGGTCTCTCCTATGAACAGTAC.

As concerns this clone: Any gene name here is a mouse gene name. The CDR3 end lies 1 residue beyond the end of the read and is filled in from the germline J gene. This chain uses TRBV13-2 with TRBJ2-5; 8 bases are a match to TRBD2. After removal of 0 bases from V and 5 bases from J, the junction contained 5 bases not matched to a gene. This CDR3 region has 15 residues. CDR1 is NNHNN, CDR2 SYGAGS, per germline (reference sequence). The sequenced CDR3 bases are TGTGCCAGCGGTGATGCCCTCGACTGGGGAGACACCCAGTAC. It specifies CASGDALDWGDTQY. The full CDR3 protein is CASGDALDWGDTQYF.

In regard to this clone: Any gene name here is a mouse gene name. From the germline J gene comes the end of the CDR3, since the read stops 1 residue before it. The V and J genes are TRBV31 and TRBJ2-2, with D possibly matching TRBD2 (6 bases). V gave up 0 bases and J gave up 4 bases, with 12 bases separating them. The CDR3 length is 15 residues. Per the germline V gene, CDR1 is GKSSPN and CDR2 is SITVG. CDR3 bases read: TGTGCCTGGAGTCTAGTGGGGGACGGCACCGGGCAGCTCTAC. It codes for CAWSLVGDGTGQLY. The whole CDR3 reads CAWSLVGDGTGQLYF.

Notes on this clone: Mouse germline and gene names are used. The CDR3 end is not reached by the read, which stops 1 residue before it; the germline J gene fills it in. The V gene is TRBV3, the J gene TRBJ2-7, with unresolved D. V lost 5 bases and J lost 0, with 5 bases in between. Germline values: CDR1 SNHLY, CDR2 FYNGKV (reference sequence). There are 12 residues in the CDR3. Incomplete CDR3 DNA: TGTGCCAGCAGCCCCAGCTCCTATGAACAGTAC. Translated, it gives CASSPSSYEQY. The complete CDR3 protein is CASSPSSYEQYF. Drawing the rest from reference TRBV3 and TRBJ2-7, the complete variable domain is GPKVLQIPSHQIIDMGQMVTLNCDPVSNHLYFYWYKQILGQQMEFLVNFYNGKVMEKSKLFKDQFSVERPDGSYFTLKIQPTALEDSAVYFCASSPSSYEQYFGPGTRLTVL.

Remarks on this clone: The genes are named according to mouse. The read ends 1 residue before the CDR3 terminus; that terminus is restored from the germline J gene. This chain connects TRBV17 to TRBJ2-5, with D tentatively TRBD1 (5 bases). The CDR3 is 14 residues long. Trimming stripped 0 bases from V and 6 bases from J, with 10 bases between. The V gene's germline CDR1 is MNHDT and CDR2 YYDKIL. The CDR3 DNA, read in part, is TGTGCTAGCAGTAGAGATAGGGCAGGGGACACCCAGTAC. Translation: CASSRDRAGDTQY. The full-length CDR3 reads as CASSRDRAGDTQYF.

This clone was counted between two and nine times. The junction and the germline gene differ at one end; a read error may be behind it. Gene and germline names: mouse. The read terminates 1 residue ahead of where the CDR3 ends, so the germline J gene completes it. The chain joins TRBV13-1 to TRBJ2-3; D is tentatively TRBD1 or TRBD2 (5 bases each). The length of the CDR3 is 15 residues. The germline V gene encodes CDR1 NSHNY and CDR2 SYGAGN. CDR3 bases read: TGTGCCAGCCGTGATGCCCGGGGCGGTGCAGAAACGCTGTAT. Its protein product is CASRDARGGAETLY. The CDR3 as a whole reads CASRDARGGAETLYF.

The sample holds a few counts of this clone. The gene names here belong to mouse. The sequence runs out 1 residue before the end of the CDR3; the remainder is reconstructed from the germline J gene. The rearrangement joins TRBV3 to TRBJ2-1; 8 bases are shared with TRBD2. This CDR3 is 16 amino acids long. Germline CDR1 reads SNHLY; CDR2 reads FYNGKV (reference sequence). V lost 0 bases and J lost 3; bases outside the gene matches: 4. The covered CDR3 bases are TGTGCCAGCAGCTTAGCGCTGGGGGGAGGCTATGCTGAGCAGTTC. Translated, it gives CASSLALGGGYAEQF. The CDR3 in its entirety is CASSLALGGGYAEQFF.

As for this clone: Gene names denote mouse genes. The read ends 1 residue shy of where the CDR3 ends; the end is completed using the germline J gene. This chain joins TRBV13-1 and TRBJ2-4; either TRBD1 or TRBD2 may supply D (6 bases each). Looked up from germline, CDR1 is NSHNY and CDR2 is SYGAGN. There are 16 residues in the CDR3. V shed 0 bases and J shed 0 bases, with 11 bases lying between them. The CDR3 loop is CASSDAPGASQNTLYF. The DNA read from the CDR3 is TGTGCCAGCAGTGATGCGCCGGGGGCCAGTCAAAACACCTTGTAC.

With respect to this clone: Gene names and germline match the mouse. The sequence runs out 1 residue before the end of the CDR3; the remainder is reconstructed from the germline J gene. The rearrangement joins TRBV26 to TRBJ2-7; 12 bases align to TRBD2. Looked up from germline, CDR1 is KGHPV and CDR2 is FQNQEV (reference sequence). The CDR3 covers 14 residues. J gave up 4 bases and V 5 bases, and 3 bases lay outside the gene matches. The CDR3 reads CASSSGTGGYEQYF. CDR3 DNA, as far as it was read: TGTGCCAGCAGTTCCGGGACTGGGGGGTATGAACAGTAC.

Concerning this clone: Gene names and germline match the mouse. The read stops 1 residue short of the end of the CDR3; the missing end is completed from the germline J gene. The chain has TRBV12-2 and TRBJ2-1; perhaps TRBD2 as D (6 bases). V was shortened by 3 bases and J by 2 bases, with 10 bases between the two germline ends. CDR1 is SGHLS, CDR2 HYDKME, per germline. The CDR3 runs to 14 residues. The CDR3 protein is CASSSRGDYAEQFF. The CDR3 DNA, read in part, is TGTGCCAGCTCTTCCCGGGGGGACTATGCTGAGCAGTTC. Using reference TRBV12-2 and TRBJ2-1 for the parts outside the CDR3, the full variable domain is NSGVVQSPRYIIKGKGERSILKCIPISGHLSVAWYQQTQGQELKFFIQHYDKMERDKGNLPSRFSVQQFDDYHSEMNMSALELEDSAVYFCASSSRGDYAEQFFGPGTRLTVL.

As regards this clone: Any gene name here is a mouse gene name. The read terminates 1 residue before the CDR3 end, so the remaining end is supplied by the germline J gene. The chain uses TRBV23 and TRBJ1-2; no check of the table's D call, TRBD1, against the DNA was made. This CDR3 is built from 15 residues. The V gene's germline CDR1 is KGHTA and CDR2 FQNQQP. CDR3 in amino acids: CSSSQPGQGNSDYTF. The DNA read from the CDR3 is TGCTCCAGCAGTCAACCGGGACAGGGAAACTCCGACTACACC.

Turning to this clone: A much larger clone differs from this one at a single base, so this may be a read error. Gene names and germline match the mouse. The CDR3 end falls 1 residue outside the read, so it is completed with the germline J gene. This same CDR3 is encoded by further DNA sequences in the sample. The chain carries TRBV29 and TRBJ1-5; tentative D call: TRBD1 (6 bases). The CDR3 runs to 14 residues. Germline V gene sequence: CDR1 MSHET, CDR2 SYDVDS. The CDR3: CASSFGGDNQAPLF. The CDR3 bases that were read are TGCGCTAGCAGTTTTGGGGGCGACAACCAGGCTCCGCTT.

Note on this clone: Any gene name here is a mouse gene name. The read ends 1 residue before the CDR3 terminus; that terminus is restored from the germline J gene. The chain recombines TRBV12-1 with TRBJ2-5; TRBD1 might be the D (6 bases). The CDR3 has 15 amino acids. The V gene's germline CDR1 is SGHSN and CDR2 HYEKVE. V lost 0 bases to trimming and J lost 4 bases, with 13 bases between them. The CDR3 bases that were read are TGTGCCAGCTCTCTCGAGTCCCAGGGGAAAGACACCCAGTAC. Its protein product is CASSLESQGKDTQY. The whole CDR3 is CASSLESQGKDTQYF.

Regarding this clone: The genes are named according to mouse. Read sequence stops 1 residue before the CDR3 end, and the germline J gene provides the missing end. This chain connects TRBV13-1 to TRBJ2-4; TRBD2 agrees at 8 bases. Germline V CDR1 and CDR2: NSHNY, SYGAGN. V lost 1 base, J lost 7 bases, and 5 bases stayed unmatched. The CDR3 contains 14 residues. CDR3 protein: CASSDLGGKDTLYF. CDR3 bases read: TGTGCCAGCAGTGATCTGGGGGGAAAGGACACCTTGTAC.

On this clone itself: A junction boundary mismatches the germline segment, possibly from a read error. Gene names are mouse gene names. From the germline J gene comes the end of the CDR3, since the read stops 1 residue before it. This rearrangement joins TRBV13-1 to TRBJ2-3; D remains unclear. This CDR3 spans 15 amino acids. Germline V gives CDR1 NSHNY, CDR2 SYGAGN. The DNA read from the CDR3 is TGTGCCAGCACTGATGCCAGCGGCGGTGCAGAAACGCTGTAT. This sequence encodes CASTDASGGAETLY. The whole CDR3 is CASTDASGGAETLYF.

This clone is hyperexpanded in the sample. The listed genes are named as in mouse. The read terminates 1 residue before the CDR3 end, so the remaining end is supplied by the germline J gene. The genes are TRBV16 and TRBJ2-7; the match to TRBD2 covers 8 bases. There are 14 residues in the CDR3. Germline CDR1 and CDR2: SGHSA and FRNQAP. Unmatched junction bases numbered 5, after V lost 4 bases and J lost 3 bases. The CDR3 sequence is CASSSWGALYEQYF. Incomplete CDR3 DNA: TGTGCAAGCAGCTCCTGGGGGGCCCTCTATGAACAGTAC.

Notes on this clone: Mouse gene names and germline throughout. The read terminates 1 residue ahead of where the CDR3 ends, so the germline J gene completes it. V and J are TRBV26 and TRBJ1-1, with D maybe TRBD1 (5 bases). Trimming stripped 2 bases from V and 1 base from J, with 8 bases between. This CDR3 is built from 14 residues. Germline values: CDR1 KGHPV, CDR2 FQNQEV (reference sequence). The CDR3 bases that were read are TGTGCCAGCAGTCTGCGGCAGGGGAACACAGAAGTCTTC. Its protein product is CASSLRQGNTEVF. The full CDR3 is CASSLRQGNTEVFF.

As to this clone: Gene names denote mouse genes. The read ends 1 residue early relative to the CDR3; the germline J gene fills the gap. The chain uses TRBV15 and TRBJ1-1, with a weak D call TRBD1 (6 bases). Germline V gives CDR1 SGHND, CDR2 FRSKSL. The CDR3 is 13 amino acids. Trimming left V 1 base short and J 3 bases short, with 6 bases between. The covered CDR3 bases are TGTGCCAGCAGTTTAGGGACAGACACAGAAGTCTTC. It codes for CASSLGTDTEVF. The CDR3, in full, reads CASSLGTDTEVFF. Complete variable domain (other parts from reference TRBV15 and TRBJ1-1): DAGVTQTPRHEVAEKGQTIILKCEPVSGHNDLFWYRQTKIQGLELLSYFRSKSLMEDGGAFKDRFKAEMLNSSFSTLKIQPTEPKDSAVYLCASSLGTDTEVFFGKGTRLTVV.

By share, this clone ranks as large (0.1 to 1%). Gene names are the mouse ones. The read is 1 residue too short to cover the CDR3 end, so that end is filled in from the germline J gene. The rearrangement links TRBV31 to TRBJ2-7; 7 positions match TRBD2. This CDR3 has 13 residues. CDR1 and CDR2 (germline): GKSSPN, SITVG. V dropped 1 base and J dropped 0; count of bases not matched to a gene: 0. The DNA read from the CDR3 is TGTGCCTGGAGTCCTGGGGGCTCCTATGAACAGTAC. This gives the protein CAWSPGGSYEQY. The full CDR3 protein reads CAWSPGGSYEQYF.

A remark on this clone: Mouse germline and gene names are used. The read terminates 1 residue before the CDR3 end, so the remaining end is supplied by the germline J gene. The chain combines TRBV4 with TRBJ2-7; 7 nucleotides align to TRBD1. V lost 4 bases and J lost 4; bases outside the gene matches: 7. The CDR3 is 14 residues long. Germline CDR1 and CDR2: LGHDT and YNNKQL (reference sequence). CDR3 protein: CASSLDRRGYEQYF. The DNA read from the CDR3 is TGTGCCAGCAGCTTAGATCGCAGGGGGTATGAACAGTAC.

As concerns this clone: All gene names here are mouse names. Read coverage stops 1 residue before the CDR3 terminus; the germline J gene supplies the remainder. This chain links TRBV13-2 with TRBJ2-5, with 7 bases lining up with TRBD2. After removal of 5 bases from V and 4 bases from J, the junction contained 4 bases not matched to a gene. The CDR3 loop spans 13 amino acids. The germline gives CDR1 NNHNN, CDR2 SYGAGS (reference sequence). The CDR3 DNA, read in part, is TGTGCCAGCGGCAACTGGGGCGAAGACACCCAGTAC. Translating it yields CASGNWGEDTQY. The complete CDR3 sequence is CASGNWGEDTQYF.

Concerning this clone itself: Germline and genes: mouse. Read sequence stops 1 residue before the CDR3 end, and the germline J gene provides the missing end. This chain joins TRBV26 and TRBJ1-3, with 9 positions matching TRBD1. Germline CDR1 is KGHPV and CDR2 is FQNQEV (reference sequence). This CDR3 region has 14 residues. With 4 bases clipped from V and 4 bases from J, the junction kept 2 bases outside the gene matches. The CDR3: CASSHRGRGNTLYF. The sequenced part of the CDR3 DNA is TGTGCCAGCAGTCACAGGGGGCGAGGAAATACGCTCTAT.

There are a few counts of this clone. The gene symbols are mouse symbols. The CDR3 end is not reached by the read, which stops 1 residue before it; the germline J gene fills it in. The V call is TRBV1, the J call TRBJ2-2, with unresolved D. The V gene's germline CDR1 is NSQYPW and CDR2 LRSPGD (reference sequence). CDR3 length equals 11 residues. With 5 bases removed from V and 3 bases from J, the gap between germline ends came to 1 base. CDR3 bases read: TGCACCTGCAGTCACACCGGGCAGCTCTAC. Amino acids: CTCSHTGQLY. The entire CDR3 reads CTCSHTGQLYF.